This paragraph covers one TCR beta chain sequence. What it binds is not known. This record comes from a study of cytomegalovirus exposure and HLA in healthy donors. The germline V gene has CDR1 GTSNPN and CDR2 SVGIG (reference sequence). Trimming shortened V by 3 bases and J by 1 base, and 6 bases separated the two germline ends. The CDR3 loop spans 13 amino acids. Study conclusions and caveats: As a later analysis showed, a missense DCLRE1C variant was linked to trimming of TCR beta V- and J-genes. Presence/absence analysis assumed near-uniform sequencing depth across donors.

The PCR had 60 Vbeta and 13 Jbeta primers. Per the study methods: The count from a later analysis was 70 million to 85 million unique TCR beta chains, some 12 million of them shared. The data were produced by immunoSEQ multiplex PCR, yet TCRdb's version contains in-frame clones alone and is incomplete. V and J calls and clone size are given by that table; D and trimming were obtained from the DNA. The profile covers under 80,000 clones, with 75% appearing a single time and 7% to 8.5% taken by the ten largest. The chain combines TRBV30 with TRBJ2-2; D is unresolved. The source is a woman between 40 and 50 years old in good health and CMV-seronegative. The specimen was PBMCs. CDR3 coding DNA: TGTGCCTGGAGCGACAAGAACACCGGGGAGCTGTTTTTT. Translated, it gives CAWSDKNTGELFF.